The next 27 T cell receptor beta chains were all read from a single sample in a study of Graves' ophthalmopathy and Graves' hyperthyroidism. The TCR beta CDR3 regions underwent amplification from RNA transcripts. RT-PCR in the first round used HTBI primers; a second-round multiplex PCR followed. TCRdb reprocessed the multiplex PCR reads with MiXCR, giving one entry per CDR3 protein. Here the sample spans hundreds of thousands of distinct CDR3 sequences, about 20% being singletons. Sequences were obtained from peripheral blood. These receptors were collected from a young woman with stable Graves' hyperthyroidism. Some clones in this sample may be carry-over from other donors' samples.

This clonotype was counted at least ten times. The V call is TRBV30, the J call TRBJ1-6, with TRBD1 identical over 10 bases. In germline, CDR1 is GTSNPN, CDR2 SVGIG (reference sequence). The CDR3 length is 15 residues. Losses at the gene ends were 4 bases for V and 10 bases for J; bases not matched to a gene: 10. In nucleotides, the CDR3 is TGTGCCTGGACCCTACGACAGGGGGCAAAATCACCCCTCCACTTT. As protein: CAWTLRQGAKSPLHF.

In its sample, this clonotype was seen many times. This chain links TRBV2 with TRBJ1-6, with D perhaps matching TRBD1 (6 bases). Germline-derived CDR1 and CDR2 are SNHLY and FYNNEI. CDR3 length: 16 amino acids. Trimming left V 1 base short and J 10 bases short, with 17 bases between. CDR3 loop: CASSEEGRGVGSPLHF. As DNA, the CDR3 is TGTGCCAGCAGTGAAGAGGGCAGGGGAGTAGGCTCACCCCTCCACTTT.

This clonotype occurred many times. V usage is TRBV6-2 or TRBV6-3 and J usage is TRBJ2-7, with 11 bases that match TRBD2. The trim removed 6 bases at V and 3 bases at J, leaving 10 bases unmatched. Looked up from germline, CDR1 is MNHEY and CDR2 is SVGEGT. The CDR3 contains 16 residues. The CDR3, as DNA: TGTGCCAGCAGGGGAACTAGCGGGGGATCTCTCTACGAGCAGTACTTC. It translates to CASRGTSGGSLYEQYF.

The V gene is TRBV5-1, the J gene TRBJ1-1; no definite D call. V dropped 4 bases and J dropped 1 base, with 14 bases sitting between them. The CDR3 totals 15 residues. Germline values: CDR1 SGHRS, CDR2 YFSETQ. CDR3 sequence (DNA): TGCGCCAGCAGCGACCCCAGGACTACGAACACTGAAGCTTTCTTT. Its translation: CASSDPRTTNTEAFF.

This rearrangement joins TRBV12-3 or TRBV12-4 to TRBJ1-2; 8 nucleotides match TRBD1. The CDR3 runs to 13 residues. Trimming took 8 bases from V and 6 from J; bases not matched to a gene: 8. CDR3 region: CASAQDRVDGYTF. In DNA, the CDR3 is TGTGCCAGCGCACAGGACAGGGTGGATGGCTACACCTTC.

There are many counts of this clonotype. The chain joins TRBV5-1 to TRBJ1-1; no clear D. The CDR3 runs 13 residues. The germline V gene encodes CDR1 SGHRS and CDR2 YFSETQ. Trimming left V 2 bases short and J 2 bases short, with 7 bases between. CDR3 region: CASSFRHNTEAFF. The CDR3, as DNA: TGCGCCAGCAGCTTTAGACACAACACTGAAGCTTTCTTT.

This clonotype was seen repeatedly, ten times or more. V is TRBV4-1 and J is TRBJ2-7; TRBD1 agrees at 7 bases. This CDR3 is built from 16 residues. V lost 0 bases to trimming and J lost 3 bases; unmatched junction nucleotides: 8. Germline loops: CDR1 MGHRA, CDR2 YSYEKL. Here the CDR3 DNA reads TGCGCCAGCAGCCAAGATCCCGGGACAGCGTACTACGAGCAGTACTTC. This encodes CASSQDPGTAYYEQYF.

This rearrangement joins TRBV27 to TRBJ1-2; 9 nucleotides match TRBD1. The CDR3 has 17 residues. J gave up 1 base and V 4 bases, and 10 bases lay outside the gene matches. Germline V gene lookup returns CDR1 MNHEY and CDR2 SMNVEV (reference sequence). CDR3 sequence: CASSSWVLDRGNYGYTF. DNA for the CDR3: TGTGCCAGCAGTTCATGGGTCCTGGACAGGGGTAACTATGGCTACACCTTC.

This clonotype appeared many times. This chain links TRBV28 with TRBJ1-5; 8 bases are a match to TRBD1. The germline CDR1 and CDR2 sequences are MDHEN and SYDVKM. The junction had 12 bases not matched to a gene; V was cut back by 6 bases and J by 8 bases. The CDR3 runs to 15 residues. In DNA form, the CDR3 reads TGTGCCAGCAGCCGACAGGGGACCCGGGGGAAGCCCCAGCATTTT. It encodes CASSRQGTRGKPQHF. The complete variable domain, with remaining parts taken from reference TRBV28 and TRBJ1-5, reads DVKVTQSSRYLVKRTGEKVFLECVQDMDHENMFWYRQDPGLGLRLIYFSYDVKMKEKGDIPEGYSVSREKKERFSLILESASTNQTSMYLCASSRQGTRGKPQHFGDGTRLSIL.

At least ten counts were recorded for this clonotype. The junction differs from germline at one of its ends, possibly a read error. The chain links TRBV6-1 to TRBJ2-2, with 8 bases lining up with TRBD2. The CDR3 extends over 14 amino acids. Germline V gene lookup returns CDR1 MNHNS and CDR2 SASEGT. The CDR3 loop reads CASREAGVDGELFF. CDR3 nucleotides: TGTGCCAGCAGGGAAGCGGGAGTTGACGGGGAGCTGTTTTTT.

The J gene is TRBJ1-1, the V gene TRBV29-1; possibly TRBD1 for D (6 bases). The ends were cut back, 6 bases at V and 3 bases at J, with 14 bases in the middle. The germline V gene encodes CDR1 SQVTM and CDR2 ANQGSEA. The CDR3 sequence is 13 residues long. CDR3 sequence (DNA): TGCAGCGTACGGAGACAGGAGTACACTGAAGCTTTCTTT. Translated: CSVRRQEYTEAFF.

There are many counts of this clonotype. J is TRBJ1-2 and V is TRBV5-1; tentatively, D is TRBD1 (6 bases). Deletions cut 4 bases from V and 4 bases from J, with 14 bases between. CDR3 length equals 14 residues. The V gene's germline CDR1 is SGHRS and CDR2 YFSETQ. CDR3 amino acids: CASSTGTPGYGYTF. CDR3 nucleotides: TGCGCCAGCAGCACCGGGACACCGGGCTATGGCTACACCTTC.

This clonotype was seen ten or more times. The chain employs TRBV29-1 and TRBJ1-1; D not certain. V dropped 0 bases and J dropped 4 bases, with 12 bases sitting between them. This CDR3 comprises 14 residues. The germline CDR1 and CDR2 sequences are SQVTM and ANQGSEA. The CDR3 here is CSVEDRWLGTEAFF. The DNA of the CDR3 is TGCAGCGTTGAAGATCGCTGGTTAGGCACTGAAGCTTTCTTT.

This clonotype has a count of ten or more. The chain links TRBV2 to TRBJ1-2; D remains ambiguous. Germline CDR1 and CDR2: SNHLY and FYNNEI. This CDR3 is built from 12 residues. V was trimmed by 8 bases and J by 4 bases, leaving 11 bases between them. CDR3 bases: TGTGCCAGCGGTAGGGAAGCCTATGGCTACACCTTC. This codes for CASGREAYGYTF.

On this clonotype: This could be a read error, since a much larger clone is one nucleotide away. Since the CDR3 does not end with the conserved phenylalanine or tryptophan, this likely comes from a read error. The V and J genes are TRBV12-3 or TRBV12-4 and TRBJ1-2; 7 bases map to TRBD1. With 5 bases clipped from V and 3 bases from J, the junction kept 12 bases outside the gene matches. CDR3 length: 16 amino acids. CDR3 sequence: CASSPLNRDSHYGYTY. CDR3 DNA sequence: TGTGCCAGCAGTCCCCTCAACAGGGACAGTCACTATGGCTACACCTAC.

This clonotype was seen ten or more times. The chain is built from TRBV7-9 and TRBJ1-2; tentatively, D is TRBD1 (5 bases). This CDR3 contains 13 residues. Germline CDR1 SEHNR, CDR2 FQNEAQ (reference sequence). V lost 5 bases and J lost 4, with 11 bases in between. Here the CDR3 reads CASSLDSLYGYTF. DNA for the CDR3: TGTGCCAGCAGCCTAGACAGCCTCTATGGCTACACCTTC.

This clonotype was picked up a small number of times. V is TRBV27 and J is TRBJ2-7, with D possibly TRBD1 on 6 matching bases. CDR1 and CDR2 from the germline V gene are MNHEY and SMNVEV (reference sequence). The V end was cut by 2 bases, the J end by 3 bases, with 14 bases between. The CDR3 has 15 residues. The chain's CDR3 is CASSLMGTQLYEQYF. The CDR3 DNA is TGTGCCAGCAGTTTAATGGGGACACAGCTCTACGAGCAGTACTTC.

At least ten counts were recorded for this clonotype. The chain is built from TRBV6-1 and TRBJ2-7, with D perhaps matching TRBD2 (6 bases). Trimming removed 3 bases at V and 2 bases at J, with 14 bases between. The CDR3 contains 15 residues. Per the germline V gene, CDR1 is MNHNS and CDR2 is SASEGT. CDR3 nucleotide sequence: TGTGCCAGCAGTGATTGGGGGGTCTTCGCCTACGAGCAGTACTTC. Its protein is CASSDWGVFAYEQYF.

This clonotype was found a few times. A much larger clone differs from this one at a single base, so this may be a read error. The chain joins TRBV28 to TRBJ2-1; 9 bases are a match to TRBD2. Germline trimming cut 6 bases from V and 7 bases from J; bases unmatched to any gene: 4. There are 13 residues in the CDR3. Germline loops: CDR1 MDHEN, CDR2 SYDVKM. The CDR3 region has the DNA TGTGCCAGCAGGGCTAGCGGGAAAAATGAGCAGTTCTTC. Protein product: CASRASGKNEQFF.

A few counts support this clonotype. The J gene is TRBJ2-2, the V gene TRBV28, with D possibly being TRBD1 (5 bases). The CDR3 runs 16 residues. The V gene lost 4 bases and the J gene lost 1 base, with 13 bases spanning the gap. Germline V CDR1 and CDR2: MDHEN, SYDVKM. The CDR3 loop is CASSSDTRLNTGELFF. As DNA, the CDR3 is TGTGCCAGCAGTTCGGACACACGATTGAACACCGGGGAGCTGTTTTTT.

The table lists this clonotype with a few counts. The chain is built from TRBV28 and TRBJ2-7; possibly TRBD1 for D (5 bases). The germline gives CDR1 MDHEN, CDR2 SYDVKM. The CDR3 runs to 14 residues. V lost 3 bases, J lost 9 bases, and 18 bases lay in between. CDR3 bases: TGTGCCAGCAGTTTTTCGTGGGGCTCGGTGGGGCAGTACTTC. Encoded protein: CASSFSWGSVGQYF.

This clonotype was seen a few times. This sequence joins TRBV24-1 and TRBJ1-2; D uncertain. Looked up from germline, CDR1 is KGHDR and CDR2 is SFDVKD. The V and J ends lost 2 bases and 4 bases respectively, with 10 bases between them. The CDR3 extends over 14 amino acids. The CDR3 is CATSDYPYGYGYTF. CDR3 in DNA: TGTGCCACCAGTGATTACCCCTACGGCTATGGCTACACCTTC.

This clonotype occurred many times. The chain uses TRBV6-5 and TRBJ2-6, with 9 bases fitting TRBD1. This CDR3 region has 19 residues. Trimming took 6 bases from V and 3 from J; bases not matched to a gene: 15. In germline, CDR1 is MNHEY, CDR2 SVGAGI. CDR3 amino acids: CASRLTGTGSSFGANVLTF. As DNA, the CDR3 is TGTGCCAGCAGACTTACCGGGACAGGGAGTTCTTTTGGGGCCAACGTCCTGACTTTC.

This sequence joins TRBV6-2 or TRBV6-3 and TRBJ2-3; no clear D. The CDR3 has 13 amino acids. Between the trimmed V and J ends, which lost 9 bases and 0 bases, there was a span of 10 bases. CDR1 is MNHEY, CDR2 SVGEGT, per germline. The CDR3 reads CASRRTSTDTQYF. The CDR3 nucleotides read TGTGCCAGTAGGAGAACTAGCACAGATACGCAGTATTTT.

This clonotype has only a few counts. V is TRBV7-2 and J is TRBJ1-6; 8 bases align to TRBD1. The CDR3 has 15 amino acids. The germline gives CDR1 SGHTA, CDR2 FQGNSA. V shed 5 bases, J shed 7 bases, and the junction held 7 bases outside the gene matches. CDR3: CASSRQGMRNSPLHF. CDR3 DNA: TGTGCCAGCAGCCGACAGGGGATGAGGAATTCACCCCTCCACTTT.

This chain joins TRBV2 and TRBJ2-4; D may correspond to TRBD1 or TRBD2 (6 bases each). The CDR3 runs 15 residues. In germline, CDR1 is SNHLY, CDR2 FYNNEI. V lost 6 bases, J lost 2 bases, and 14 bases lay in between. CDR3 nucleotide sequence: TGTGCCAGCAGAAGTAGGGGGGACTCCAAAAACATTCAGTACTTC. Translating it yields CASRSRGDSKNIQYF.

This clonotype has only a few counts. The genes are TRBV6-1 and TRBJ1-6; D unresolved. Trimming removed 5 bases from V and 7 bases from J, with 12 bases in between. CDR1 is MNHNS and CDR2 is SASEGT in the germline V gene. The CDR3 has 14 amino acids. CDR3 nucleotide sequence: TGTGCCAGCAGTCATCCGAAACCGAATTCACCCCTCCACTTT. As protein: CASSHPKPNSPLHF.